Given below is one T cell receptor (beta chain) in context. This entry comes from a study of blood T cell repertoires in COVID-19. Study details: The United States, Italy and Spain provided the acute and convalescent COVID-19 samples. The analysed material was cDNA or gDNA that came from T cells, B-cell-depleted T cells, or PBMCs.

The CDR3 has 13 residues. Germline V gives CDR1 SNHLY, CDR2 FYNNEI. Trimming took off 8 bases at V and 2 bases at J, with 12 bases between the two ends. As processed by the authors: Amplified reference gene primers provided the basis for estimating nucleated cell counts. TCRdb keeps only in-frame clones here, not all; method: immunoSEQ multiplex PCR. V and J calls and clone size come straight from that table; D and trimming were deduced from the DNA. This table holds about 100,000 clones, roughly 87% found once. Source material: peripheral blood. The chain couples TRBV2 to TRBJ2-5; D not resolved. This clonotype was obtained from a man in his thirties or forties in a cohort sampled during active COVID-19. Here the CDR3 DNA reads TGTGCCAGCGGAGAGAGCGTTCAAGAGACCCAGTACTTC. Translation gives CASGESVQETQYF.